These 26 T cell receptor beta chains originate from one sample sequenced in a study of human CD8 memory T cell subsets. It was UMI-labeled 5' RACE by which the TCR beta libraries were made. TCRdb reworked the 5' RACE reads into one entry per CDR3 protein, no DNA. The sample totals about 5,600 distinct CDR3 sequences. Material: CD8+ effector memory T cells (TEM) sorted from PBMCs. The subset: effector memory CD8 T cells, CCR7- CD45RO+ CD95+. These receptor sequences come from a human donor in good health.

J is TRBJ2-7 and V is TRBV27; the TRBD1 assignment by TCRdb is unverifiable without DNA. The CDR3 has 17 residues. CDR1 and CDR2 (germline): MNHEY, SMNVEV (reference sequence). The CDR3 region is CASSDQRFRANLYEQYF.

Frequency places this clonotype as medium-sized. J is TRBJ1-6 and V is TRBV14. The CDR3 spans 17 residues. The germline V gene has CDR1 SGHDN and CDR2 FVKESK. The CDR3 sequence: CASRSSRDSLANSPLHF.

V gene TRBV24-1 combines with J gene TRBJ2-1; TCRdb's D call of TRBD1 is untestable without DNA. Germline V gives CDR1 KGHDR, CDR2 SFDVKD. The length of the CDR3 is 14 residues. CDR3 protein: CATSEQGEGDEQFF.

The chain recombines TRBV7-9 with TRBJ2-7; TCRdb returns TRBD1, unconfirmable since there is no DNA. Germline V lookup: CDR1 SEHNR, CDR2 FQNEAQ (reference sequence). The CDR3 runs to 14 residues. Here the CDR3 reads CASSSEQTGYEQYF. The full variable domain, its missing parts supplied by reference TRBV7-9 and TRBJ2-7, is DTGVSQNPRHKITKRGQNVTFRCDPISEHNRLYWYRQTLGQGPEFLTYFQNEAQLEKSRLLSDRFSAERPKGSFSTLEIQRTEQGDSAMYLCASSSEQTGYEQYFGPGTRLTVT.

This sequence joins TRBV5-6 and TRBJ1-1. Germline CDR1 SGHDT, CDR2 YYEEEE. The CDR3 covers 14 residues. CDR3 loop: CASSFAGDNTEAFF.

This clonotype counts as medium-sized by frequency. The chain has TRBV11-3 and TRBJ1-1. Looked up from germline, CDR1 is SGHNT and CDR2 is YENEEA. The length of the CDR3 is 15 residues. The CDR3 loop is CASSLVFGFNTEAFF.

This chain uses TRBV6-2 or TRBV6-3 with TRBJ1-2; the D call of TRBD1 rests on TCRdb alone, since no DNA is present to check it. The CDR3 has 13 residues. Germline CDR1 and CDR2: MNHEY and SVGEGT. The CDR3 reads CASSPTENYGYTF.

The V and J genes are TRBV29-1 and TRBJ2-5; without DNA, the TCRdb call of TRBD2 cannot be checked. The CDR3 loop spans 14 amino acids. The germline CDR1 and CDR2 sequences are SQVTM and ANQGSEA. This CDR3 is CSVALADTVETQYF. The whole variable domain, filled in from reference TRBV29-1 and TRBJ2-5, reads SAVISQKPSRDICQRGTSLTIQCQVDSQVTMMFWYRQQPGQSLTLIATANQGSEATYESGFVIDKFPISRPNLTFSTLTVSNMSPEDSSIYLCSVALADTVETQYFGPGTRLLVL.

The CDR3 loop reads CASSLGGYSYNEQFF. The chain uses TRBV12-3 or TRBV12-4 and TRBJ2-1. The CDR3 is made up of 15 amino acids.

The CDR3 loop is CASSLLGNTGELFF. The rearrangement links TRBV6-5 to TRBJ2-2. CDR3 length: 14 amino acids. Per the germline V gene, CDR1 is MNHEY and CDR2 is SVGAGI.

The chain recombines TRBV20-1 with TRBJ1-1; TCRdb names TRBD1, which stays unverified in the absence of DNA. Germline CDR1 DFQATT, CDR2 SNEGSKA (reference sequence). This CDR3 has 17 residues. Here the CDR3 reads CSAWPGTEVLLNTEAFF.

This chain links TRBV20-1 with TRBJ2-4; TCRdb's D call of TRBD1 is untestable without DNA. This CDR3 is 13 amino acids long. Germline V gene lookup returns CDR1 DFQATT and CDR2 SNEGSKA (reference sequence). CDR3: CSATTPTEDIQYF.

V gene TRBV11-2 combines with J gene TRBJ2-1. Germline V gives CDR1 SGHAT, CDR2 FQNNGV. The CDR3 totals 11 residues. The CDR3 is CASKLYNEQFF.

CDR3 region: CSAVDRLTIYEQYF. This rearrangement joins TRBV20-1 to TRBJ2-7; there is no DNA to check the TCRdb D call of TRBD1. This CDR3 region has 14 residues. Germline CDR1 and CDR2: DFQATT and SNEGSKA (reference sequence).

CDR3 protein: CASSTGSYEQYF. This chain joins TRBV27 and TRBJ2-7; TCRdb reports TRBD1, a call that lacks DNA to check it against. CDR1 is MNHEY, CDR2 SMNVEV, per germline (reference sequence). The CDR3 is 12 residues long.

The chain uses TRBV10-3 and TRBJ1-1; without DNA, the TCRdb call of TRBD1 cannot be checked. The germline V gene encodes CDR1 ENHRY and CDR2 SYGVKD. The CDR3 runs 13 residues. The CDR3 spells CAAGTGANTEAFF.

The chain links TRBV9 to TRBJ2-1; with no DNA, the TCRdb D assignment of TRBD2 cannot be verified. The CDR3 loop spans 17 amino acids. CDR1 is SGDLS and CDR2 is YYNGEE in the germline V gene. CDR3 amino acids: CASSVGGSGNSYNEQFF.

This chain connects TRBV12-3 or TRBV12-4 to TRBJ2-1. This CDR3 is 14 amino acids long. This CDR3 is CASRIDGFRDEQFF.

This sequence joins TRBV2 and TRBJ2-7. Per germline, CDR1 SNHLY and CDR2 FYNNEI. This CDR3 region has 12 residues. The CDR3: CASSATLYEQYF.

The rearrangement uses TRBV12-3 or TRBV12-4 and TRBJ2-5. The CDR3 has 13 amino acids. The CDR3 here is CASSFEFLETQYF.

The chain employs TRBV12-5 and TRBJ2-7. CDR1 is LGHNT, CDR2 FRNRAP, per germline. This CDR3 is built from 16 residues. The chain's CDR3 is CASGLVFDRGSYEQYF. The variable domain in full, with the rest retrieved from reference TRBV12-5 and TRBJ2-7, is DARVTQTPRHKVTEMGQEVTMRCQPILGHNTVFWYRQTMMQGLELLAYFRNRAPLDDSGMPKDRFSAEMPDATLATLKIQPSEPRDSAVYFCASGLVFDRGSYEQYFGPGTRLTVT.

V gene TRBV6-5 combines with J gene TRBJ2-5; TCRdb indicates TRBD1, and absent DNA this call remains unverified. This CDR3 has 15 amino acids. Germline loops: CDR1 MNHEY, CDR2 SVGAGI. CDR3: CASSYSGGFLETQYF.

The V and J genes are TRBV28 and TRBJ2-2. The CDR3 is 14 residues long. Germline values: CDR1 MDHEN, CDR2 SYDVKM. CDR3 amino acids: CASSFWESTGELFF.

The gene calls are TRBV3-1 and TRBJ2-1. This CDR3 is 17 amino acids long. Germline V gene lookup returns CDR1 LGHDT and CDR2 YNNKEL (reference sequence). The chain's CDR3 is CASSQDLEDAAYNEQFF.

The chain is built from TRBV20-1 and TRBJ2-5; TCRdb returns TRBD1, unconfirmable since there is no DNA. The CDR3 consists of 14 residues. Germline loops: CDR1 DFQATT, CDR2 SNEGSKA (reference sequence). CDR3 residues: CSARTGAMRETQYF.

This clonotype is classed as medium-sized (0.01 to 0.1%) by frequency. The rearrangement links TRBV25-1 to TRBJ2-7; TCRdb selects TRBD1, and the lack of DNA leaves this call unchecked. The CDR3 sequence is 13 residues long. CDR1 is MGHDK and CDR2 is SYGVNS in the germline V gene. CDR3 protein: CASSEDRFYEQYF.